These 18 T cell receptor beta chains came from one sample sequenced in a study of T cell changes during pregnancy in multiple sclerosis. Sequenced by immunoSEQ multiplex PCR; TCRdb stores in-frame clones only, minus some. Here the sample spans around 43,000 clones, 80% to 95% being singletons. This specimen consisted of CD8+ T cells from peripheral blood mononuclear cells, obtained after pregnancy. The source is a female donor with multiple sclerosis, enrolled in a pregnancy study.

The rearrangement uses TRBV27 and TRBJ1-1, with D perhaps matching TRBD1 (5 bases). The CDR3 sequence is 15 residues long. Germline-derived CDR1 and CDR2 are MNHEY and SMNVEV (reference sequence). V lost 4 bases, J lost 3 bases, and 15 bases lay in between. This CDR3 is CASSSLQATDTEAFF. The CDR3, as DNA: TGTGCCAGCAGTTCCCTACAGGCTACAGACACTGAAGCTTTCTTT.

The chain couples TRBV4-3 to TRBJ1-4; 7 bases fit TRBD1. Per the germline V gene, CDR1 is LGHNA and CDR2 is YSLEER. The CDR3 loop spans 17 amino acids. Trimming took 0 bases from V and 0 from J; bases not matched to a gene: 4. The CDR3 is CASSQDQGEATNEKLFF. CDR3 sequence (DNA): TGCGCCAGCAGCCAAGATCAGGGGGAAGCAACTAATGAAAAACTGTTTTTT.

This rearrangement joins TRBV6-5 to TRBJ1-2; no clear D gene. The germline CDR1 and CDR2 sequences are MNHEY and SVGAGI. The V end was cut by 0 bases, the J end by 0 bases, with 5 bases between. CDR3 length: 14 residues. This chain's CDR3 is CASSYSRANYGYTF. The CDR3 nucleotides read TGTGCCAGCAGTTACTCGCGGGCTAACTATGGCTACACCTTC.

This chain connects TRBV7-3 to TRBJ1-5, with 10 positions matching TRBD1. The junction had 8 bases not matched to a gene; V was cut back by 5 bases and J by 7 bases. Germline-derived CDR1 and CDR2 are SGHTA and FQGTGA. The CDR3 totals 15 residues. This chain's CDR3 is CASSSRQGARQPQHF. Written as DNA, the CDR3 is TGTGCCAGCAGCAGCCGACAGGGGGCTAGGCAGCCCCAGCATTTT.

This clone has just a few counts. The gene calls are TRBV19 and TRBJ1-1, with 8 bases lining up with TRBD1. The V and J ends lost 6 bases and 8 bases, in that order; junction bases with no gene match: 5. CDR1 LNHDA and CDR2 SQIVND come from the germline V gene (reference sequence). The CDR3 consists of 12 residues. The CDR3 DNA sequence: TGTGCCAGTAGACCCGGGACAGGAGAAGCTTTCTTT. The encoded protein is CASRPGTGEAFF. Full variable domain (outside the CDR3, taken from reference TRBV19 and TRBJ1-1): DGGITQSPKYLFRKEGQNVTLSCEQNLNHDAMYWYRQDPGQGLRLIYYSQIVNDFQKGDIAEGYSVSREKKESFPLTVTSAQKNPTAFYLCASRPGTGEAFFGQGTRLTVV.

V and J are TRBV28 and TRBJ1-1; D not resolved. Trimming pared 5 bases from V and 1 base from J, leaving 17 bases between. The CDR3 length is 16 residues. Germline V gene data show CDR1 as MDHEN and CDR2 as SYDVKM. The CDR3, as DNA: TGTGCCAGCAGTCTAACTTACCGGGAGTGGAACACTGAAGCTTTCTTT. Its translation is CASSLTYREWNTEAFF.

The chain carries TRBV13 and TRBJ2-1; TRBD2 agrees at 12 bases. CDR1 PRHDT and CDR2 FYEKMQ come from the germline V gene (reference sequence). This CDR3 is built from 15 residues. J was trimmed by 7 bases and V by 0 bases; bases with no gene match: 1. The CDR3, as DNA: TGTGCCAGCAGCTTAGGGCTAGCGGGAGGGAATGAGCAGTTCTTC. It translates to CASSLGLAGGNEQFF.

The V gene is TRBV2, the J gene TRBJ1-5, with D perhaps TRBD1 (5 bases). CDR1 SNHLY and CDR2 FYNNEI come from the germline V gene. V lost 11 bases, J lost 2 bases, and 16 bases lay in between. The CDR3 loop spans 14 amino acids. CDR3 sequence: CAGRGGAGNQPQHF. In DNA form, the CDR3 reads TGTGCCGGACGGGGAGGGGCAGGCAATCAGCCCCAGCATTTT.

CDR3 in DNA: TGTGCCAGCAGCTTGGATTACGGGGATGGTTCACCCCTCCACTTT. Translating it yields CASSLDYGDGSPLHF. The chain links TRBV5-4 to TRBJ1-6; the D is unclear. The V gene's germline CDR1 is SGHNT and CDR2 YYREEE (reference sequence). This CDR3 spans 15 amino acids. The V end lost 0 bases, the J end lost 9 bases, and 13 bases lay between the germline ends.

The chain couples TRBV4-1 to TRBJ2-1; D is unresolved. V lost 3 bases and J 4 bases, leaving 4 bases between the germline ends. Germline CDR1 reads MGHRA; CDR2 reads YSYEKL. This CDR3 is 12 amino acids long. CDR3 DNA: TGCGCCAGCAGCCACCCGTACAATGAGCAGTTCTTC. This gives the protein CASSHPYNEQFF.

A few counts support this clone. The CDR3 region has the DNA TGTGCCAGCAGCCAACTCCGGGACAGGGGGCCCTACGAGCAGTACTTC. This encodes CASSQLRDRGPYEQYF. The rearrangement joins TRBV7-9 to TRBJ2-7, with 12 bases fitting TRBD1. V was pared by 5 bases and J by 2 bases, with 7 bases of the junction left unmatched. The CDR3 has 16 residues. Per germline, CDR1 SEHNR and CDR2 FQNEAQ (reference sequence).

Only one count was recorded for this clone. The chain is built from TRBV5-1 and TRBJ2-1, with 13 bases that match TRBD2. The germline CDR1 and CDR2 sequences are SGHRS and YFSETQ. The V and J ends lost 0 bases and 8 bases, in that order; junction bases with no gene match: 11. This CDR3 spans 18 amino acids. CDR3 sequence (DNA): TGCGCCAGCAGCTTGGGACTAGCGGGGGGCGAGGGAGCCTATGAGCAGTTCTTC. It yields the protein CASSLGLAGGEGAYEQFF. The entire variable domain, with the rest obtained from reference TRBV5-1 and TRBJ2-1, is as follows: KAGVTQTPRYLIKTRGQQVTLSCSPISGHRSVSWYQQTPGQGLQFLFEYFSETQRNKGNFPGRFSGRQFSNSRSEMNVSTLELGDSALYLCASSLGLAGGEGAYEQFFGPGTRLTVL.

The rearrangement links TRBV4-1 to TRBJ2-1; D is possibly TRBD2 (6 bases). Deletions cut 3 bases from V and 0 bases from J, with 9 bases between. The CDR3 is 15 amino acids. Per germline, CDR1 MGHRA and CDR2 YSYEKL. The CDR3 DNA reads TGCGCCAGCAGCCAGATAGCGGTCTCCTACAATGAGCAGTTCTTC. Translation gives CASSQIAVSYNEQFF.

Remarks on this clone: Germline is not matched at one junction end, which may reflect a read error. This rearrangement joins TRBV19 to TRBJ2-7; no clear D. Germline CDR1 LNHDA, CDR2 SQIVND (reference sequence). The CDR3 contains 11 residues. For the CDR3, the DNA is TGTGCCAGTAGCGACTCCCACGAGCAGTACTTC. This gives the protein CASSDSHEQYF.

This clone was observed a few times. The genes are TRBV7-9 and TRBJ2-7, with TRBD1 matching over 12 bases. J gave up 2 bases and V 5 bases, and 4 bases lay outside the gene matches. The germline gives CDR1 SEHNR, CDR2 FQNEAQ (reference sequence). CDR3 length: 15 amino acids. CDR3 residues: CASSPGTGGTYEQYF. CDR3 coding DNA: TGTGCCAGCAGCCCCGGGACAGGGGGCACCTACGAGCAGTACTTC.

This rearrangement joins TRBV9 to TRBJ1-2; TRBD1 might be the D (5 bases). Trimming took off 0 bases at V and 6 bases at J, with 18 bases between the two ends. The CDR3 loop spans 16 amino acids. Germline V gene data show CDR1 as SGDLS and CDR2 as YYNGEE. The CDR3 loop is CASSVDHVLGGHGYTF. CDR3 nucleotide sequence: TGTGCCAGCAGCGTAGACCATGTGCTGGGGGGACATGGCTACACCTTC.

This sequence joins TRBV5-4 and TRBJ2-1; D may be TRBD1 (6 bases). The length of the CDR3 is 11 residues. From germline, CDR1 is SGHNT and CDR2 YYREEE (reference sequence). The germline V and J ends were trimmed by 4 bases and 9 bases, with 8 bases remaining between them. The CDR3 here is CASSLGAEQFF. CDR3 sequence (DNA): TGTGCCAGCAGCCTGGGGGCTGAGCAGTTCTTC.

Here the CDR3 DNA reads TGTGCCAGCAGCTTCCGGGACAGGGGTAAGAATGAGCAGTTCTTC. It yields the protein CASSFRDRGKNEQFF. The chain has TRBV13 and TRBJ2-1; 10 bases are shared with TRBD1. Germline V gene lookup returns CDR1 PRHDT and CDR2 FYEKMQ (reference sequence). Germline trimming cut 3 bases from V and 7 bases from J; bases unmatched to any gene: 6. The CDR3 spans 15 residues.